This TCR beta chain is from a study of vaccination and CD4 T cells after COVID-19. Study summary: Convalescents were six males and four females, two of them Hispanic. The study's findings and limits: Only after vaccination were a median about 90% of convalescents' reactive clones seen.

CDR3 size: 16 residues. Germline V gene lookup returns CDR1 SEHNR and CDR2 FQNEAQ (reference sequence). V dropped 5 bases and J dropped 2 bases, with 18 bases sitting between them. This clonotype was observed a handful of times. The antigen remains undetermined. An Oncomine TCR Beta short-read assay was used to sequence the DNA from cultured CD4+ T cells. TCRdb ran MiXCR on the PCR reads and lists one entry per CDR3 protein. The sample yields about 14,000 distinct CDR3 sequences, roughly a quarter seen once. Noted treatment: 10-day PBMC culture with coronavirus spike peptide pools or control peptides (ViraFEST assay).

The sample consisted of CD4+ T cells from blood, cultured in vitro, taken after SARS-CoV-2 vaccination. The chain recombines TRBV7-9 with TRBJ1-2, with a possible D match to TRBD1 (5 bases). This receptor was obtained from a human donor who had recovered from COVID-19. This CDR3 reads CASSRDRSEGNYGYTF. CDR3 nucleotide sequence: TGTGCCAGCAGCCGGGACCGCTCTGAAGGGAACTATGGCTACACCTTC.